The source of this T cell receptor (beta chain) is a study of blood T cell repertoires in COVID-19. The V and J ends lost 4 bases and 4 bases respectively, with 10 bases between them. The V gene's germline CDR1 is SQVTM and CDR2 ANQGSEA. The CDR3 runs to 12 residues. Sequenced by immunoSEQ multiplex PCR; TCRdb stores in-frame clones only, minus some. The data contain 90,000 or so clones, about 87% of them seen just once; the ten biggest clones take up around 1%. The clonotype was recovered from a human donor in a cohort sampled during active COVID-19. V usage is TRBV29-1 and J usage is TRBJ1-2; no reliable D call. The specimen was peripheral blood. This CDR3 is CSVGEGGYGYTF. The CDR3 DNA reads TGCAGCGTTGGGGAGGGAGGCTATGGCTACACCTTC.